This T cell receptor (beta chain) was recovered during a study of cytomegalovirus exposure and HLA in healthy donors. Looking at the study overall: From donors who were HLA-typed, an early data release held about 85 million unique TCRs.

Per germline, CDR1 MDHEN and CDR2 SYDVKM. The CDR3 runs to 10 residues. V lost 10 bases and J lost 2, with 6 bases in between. Use of 60 Vbeta and 13 Jbeta primers characterized the PCR. Produced via immunoSEQ multiplex PCR; TCRdb's table is partial and in-frame only. Altogether about 150,000 clones are present, 60% to 85% being singletons, with the ten largest covering around 3.3%. Details on this clone: Its target is unknown.

Study-wide findings and caveats: There were 150 to 200 TCR beta chains listed as cytomegalovirus-associated. An analysis done earlier found most TCR beta V segments productive about 87% or about 30% of the time.

Sequencing was done on a sample of PBMCs. The receptor was isolated from a woman aged 40 to 50 in good health and CMV-seronegative. The V call is TRBV28, the J call TRBJ2-7; possible D gene TRBD1, 5 bases. The CDR3 loop is CATGTYEQYF. The CDR3 bases are TGTGCCACAGGGACCTACGAGCAGTACTTC.